This T cell receptor (beta chain) was sequenced in a study of identical twins. Findings and limits, study-wide: For cord blood, abundant beta clonotypes had fewer insertions, unlike memory repertoires, which showed none. The study reached conclusions through statistical analysis that was cross-sectional, not following the same donors.

Healthy Caucasians supplied all donations. Each CDR3 protein gets one entry after TCRdb re-called the 5' RACE reads with MiXCR. This table has approximately 1.8 million distinct CDR3 sequences, under 35% appearing once. This clonotype was seen a few times. Antigen specificity is unknown. The V gene's germline CDR1 is SGHTA and CDR2 FQGNSA. The CDR3 has 17 residues. V dropped 0 bases and J dropped 4; count of bases not matched to a gene: 7. This chain joins TRBV7-2 and TRBJ2-3, with 10 bases lining up with TRBD2. Sequencing was carried out using cord blood. The receptor was derived from a newborn girl in good health. The DNA of the CDR3 is TGTGCCAGCAGCTTAGCGCGCCTAGCGGGAGCCCCAGATACGCAGTATTTT. Protein: CASSLARLAGAPDTQYF.